These 25 T cell receptor beta chains share one sample of origin, sequenced in a study of cytomegalovirus exposure and HLA in healthy donors. PCR was performed using 60 Vbeta and 13 Jbeta primers. The protocol was immunoSEQ multiplex PCR, while the TCRdb copy is restricted to in-frame clones and leaves out a portion. In total, the table holds roughly 150,000 clones. Sequenced: PBMCs. These receptor sequences come from a woman between 45 and 60 years old in good health and CMV-seronegative.

The V gene is TRBV7-8, the J gene TRBJ1-2; D might be TRBD1 (5 bases). The CDR3 is 18 amino acids. Trimming cost V 1 base and J 6 bases, with 24 bases left between them. The germline CDR1 and CDR2 sequences are SGHVS and FQNEAQ. DNA of the CDR3: TGTGCCAGCAGCTTAGGCCGCGTTATAGGAAGGGGATTCCATGGCTACACCTTC. It codes for CASSLGRVIGRGFHGYTF.

The chain carries TRBV4-2 and TRBJ1-5; weak D call: TRBD1 (6 bases). The germline V gene has CDR1 LGHNA and CDR2 YNFKEQ. CDR3 length: 15 residues. With 1 base removed from V and 7 bases from J, the gap between germline ends came to 14 bases. As DNA, the CDR3 is TGTGCCAGCAGCCAAGGGGAGGGGGGAGGACAGCCCCAGCATTTT. Translation: CASSQGEGGGQPQHF.

This chain uses TRBV2 with TRBJ1-4; possibly TRBD1 for D (5 bases). The V gene lost 6 bases and the J gene lost 5 bases, with 16 bases spanning the gap. There are 15 residues in the CDR3. Per the germline V gene, CDR1 is SNHLY and CDR2 is FYNNEI. The CDR3: CASSWGGTRNEKLFF. The CDR3 region has the DNA TGTGCCAGCAGCTGGGGCGGGACCCGGAATGAAAAACTGTTTTTT.

The chain links TRBV6-1 to TRBJ2-7; 10 nucleotides match TRBD1. Germline-derived CDR1 and CDR2 are MNHNS and SASEGT. The CDR3 is 14 amino acids. The trim removed 5 bases at V and 3 bases at J, leaving 4 bases unmatched. In DNA form, the CDR3 reads TGTGCCAGCAGTCACCGGGACAGGGGCTACGAGCAGTACTTC. Its protein is CASSHRDRGYEQYF.

The rearrangement links TRBV19 to TRBJ2-1; the match to TRBD2 covers 8 bases. The trim removed 5 bases at V and 3 bases at J, leaving 3 bases unmatched. Germline CDR1 and CDR2: LNHDA and SQIVND (reference sequence). The CDR3 is 14 residues long. CDR3 residues: CASSRGGDYNEQFF. As DNA, the CDR3 is TGTGCCAGTAGTCGGGGGGGGGACTACAATGAGCAGTTCTTC.

The V gene is TRBV28, the J gene TRBJ1-5; 9 positions agree with TRBD1. Germline assignment: CDR1 MDHEN and CDR2 SYDVKM. V shed 6 bases and J 6 bases; nucleotides not matched to a gene: 9. CDR3 length equals 15 residues. CDR3 sequence reads: CASSLRQGDRQPQHF. Here the CDR3 DNA reads TGTGCCAGCAGCCTACGACAGGGGGATCGTCAGCCCCAGCATTTT.

The gene calls are TRBV27 and TRBJ2-1; the D gene is possibly TRBD2 (5 bases). CDR1 is MNHEY, CDR2 SMNVEV, per germline (reference sequence). The CDR3 has 12 amino acids. V lost 3 bases, J lost 7 bases, and 7 bases lay in between. This chain's CDR3 is CASSFSGNEQFF. The DNA for the CDR3 is TGTGCCAGCAGTTTCAGCGGAAATGAGCAGTTCTTC.

The chain joins TRBV7-8 to TRBJ1-1; the D is unclear. From germline, CDR1 is SGHVS and CDR2 FQNEAQ. This CDR3 region has 15 residues. V dropped 1 base and J dropped 7 bases, with 16 bases sitting between them. CDR3 DNA: TGTGCCAGCAGCTTAGACTTCCCCCTGGTCCGTGAAGCTTTCTTT. It codes for CASSLDFPLVREAFF.

The chain couples TRBV2 to TRBJ2-5; the match to TRBD2 covers 7 bases. Per germline, CDR1 SNHLY and CDR2 FYNNEI. Trimming cost V 4 bases and J 2 bases; bases outside gene matches: 1. The CDR3 runs 13 residues. This CDR3 is CASSGTSQETQYF. DNA of the CDR3: TGTGCCAGCAGTGGGACTAGTCAAGAGACCCAGTACTTC.

The chain recombines TRBV7-2 with TRBJ2-5; no firm D call. Looked up from germline, CDR1 is SGHTA and CDR2 is FQGNSA. V was cut by 2 bases and J by 3 bases, with 10 bases left in between. This CDR3 region has 14 residues. CDR3 amino acids: CASSLMGSKETQYF. CDR3 bases: TGTGCCAGCAGCTTAATGGGCAGTAAAGAGACCCAGTACTTC.

The V gene is TRBV28, the J gene TRBJ1-3; D is uncertain. The CDR3 length is 14 residues. CDR1 MDHEN and CDR2 SYDVKM come from the germline V gene. Trimming left V 7 bases short and J 2 bases short, with 12 bases between. The CDR3 loop reads CASIDGRAGNTIYF. Here the CDR3 DNA reads TGTGCCAGCATCGATGGGAGGGCTGGAAACACCATATATTTT.

The chain joins TRBV19 to TRBJ1-5, with TRBD1 matching over 7 bases. The CDR3 loop spans 15 amino acids. V gave up 3 bases and J gave up 5 bases; unmatched junction bases: 7. Germline V gene lookup returns CDR1 LNHDA and CDR2 SQIVND (reference sequence). CDR3 residues: CASSMYSGTDQPQHF. CDR3 nucleotide sequence: TGTGCCAGTAGTATGTACTCCGGGACAGATCAGCCCCAGCATTTT.

The V gene is TRBV30, the J gene TRBJ1-2; 8 bases match TRBD1. J gave up 6 bases and V 0 bases, and 6 bases lay outside the gene matches. The germline CDR1 and CDR2 sequences are GTSNPN and SVGIG (reference sequence). The CDR3 consists of 14 residues. CDR3 amino acids: CAWSVGTGGHGYTF. DNA for the CDR3: TGTGCCTGGAGTGTAGGTACAGGGGGGCATGGCTACACCTTC.

The V and J genes are TRBV27 and TRBJ1-5; no definite D call. V gave up 0 bases and J gave up 9 bases, with 12 bases separating them. Germline V gives CDR1 MNHEY, CDR2 SMNVEV (reference sequence). The CDR3 runs to 14 residues. CDR3 DNA sequence: TGTGCCAGCAGTTTATCCCCAGGCCTGGGGCCCCAGCATTTT. This gives the protein CASSLSPGLGPQHF.

The CDR3 DNA follows: TGCGCCAGCAGCTTGTCGGGCAGGGGGGAGAATCAGCCCCAGCATTTT. It is translated as CASSLSGRGENQPQHF. This chain joins TRBV5-1 and TRBJ1-5, with TRBD1 matching over 7 bases. The CDR3 is 16 amino acids. Trimming removed 1 base from V and 4 bases from J; junction bases left unmatched: 8. The germline gives CDR1 SGHRS, CDR2 YFSETQ.

V and J are TRBV7-2 and TRBJ1-5; possible D gene TRBD1, 6 bases. The V gene lost 5 bases and the J gene lost 2 bases, with 13 bases spanning the gap. This CDR3 region has 15 residues. CDR1 and CDR2 from the germline V gene are SGHTA and FQGNSA. CDR3 bases: TGTGCCAGCAGCCCACAGGGTTTGGGCAATCAGCCCCAGCATTTT. It translates to CASSPQGLGNQPQHF.

The chain couples TRBV7-6 to TRBJ1-2; D possibly corresponds to TRBD1 (6 bases). Trimming cost V 3 bases and J 2 bases, with 10 bases left between them. This CDR3 has 14 residues. CDR1 is SGHVS and CDR2 is FNYEAQ in the germline V gene. The CDR3 here is CASSFGQGNYGYTF. The DNA of the CDR3 is TGTGCCAGCAGCTTCGGCCAGGGGAACTATGGCTACACCTTC.

This chain connects TRBV28 to TRBJ1-1; D ambiguous. The CDR3 covers 12 residues. Trimming took 8 bases from V and 1 from J, leaving 8 bases between them. Looked up from germline, CDR1 is MDHEN and CDR2 is SYDVKM. In DNA, the CDR3 is TGTGCCAGCGGCCGCACGAACACTGAAGCTTTCTTT. It yields the protein CASGRTNTEAFF.

The chain has TRBV19 and TRBJ2-2, with D unclear. V was pared by 5 bases and J by 4 bases, with 11 bases between. Per the germline V gene, CDR1 is LNHDA and CDR2 is SQIVND (reference sequence). There are 14 residues in the CDR3. The CDR3 reads CASSSRPSTGELFF. CDR3 sequence (DNA): TGTGCCAGTAGTTCCCGTCCGAGCACCGGGGAGCTGTTTTTT.

This chain links TRBV10-3 with TRBJ1-5; perhaps TRBD1 as D (5 bases). The CDR3 contains 13 residues. Germline V lookup: CDR1 ENHRY, CDR2 SYGVKD. V was trimmed by 11 bases and J by 0 bases, leaving 11 bases between them. CDR3 coding DNA: TGTGCCGCAAGACAGTATAGCAATCAGCCCCAGCATTTT. Its translation: CAARQYSNQPQHF.

The chain couples TRBV18 to TRBJ2-3; perhaps TRBD2 as D (5 bases). The CDR3 runs 19 residues. CDR1 is KGHSH, CDR2 LQKENI, per germline. Trimming shortened V by 10 bases and J by 5 bases, and 34 bases separated the two germline ends. DNA of the CDR3: TGTGCCATCTCCCCCCTAATTGGAGAGGGAGTCATTAAGGGAGATACGCAGTATTTT. This codes for CAISPLIGEGVIKGDTQYF.

The chain has TRBV19 and TRBJ1-5; D remains unclear. V was cut by 5 bases and J by 0 bases, with 5 bases left in between. Germline CDR1 and CDR2: LNHDA and SQIVND (reference sequence). The CDR3 covers 13 residues. The CDR3 DNA follows: TGTGCCAGTAGTCCTTATAGCAATCAGCCCCAGCATTTT. This gives the protein CASSPYSNQPQHF.

The chain has TRBV7-3 and TRBJ2-5; TRBD1 matches 7 bases. The CDR3 sequence is 13 residues long. Losses at the gene ends were 5 bases for V and 4 bases for J; bases not matched to a gene: 4. Germline CDR1 SGHTA, CDR2 FQGTGA. DNA for the CDR3: TGTGCCAGCAGCCCGACAGGGCTAGAGACCCAGTACTTC. As protein: CASSPTGLETQYF.

Worth noting for this clone: One end of the junction fails to match germline, which may point to a read error. This chain joins TRBV7-7 and TRBJ2-3; no reliable D call. Per the germline V gene, CDR1 is SSHAT and CDR2 is FNYEAQ (reference sequence). The CDR3 contains 16 residues. The DNA for the CDR3 is TGTGCTAGCAGCTTAGTTAGAGCAACTAGCACAGATACGCAGTATTTT. This gives the protein CASSLVRATSTDTQYF.

The chain combines TRBV28 with TRBJ2-7, with D tentatively TRBD2 (5 bases). The CDR3 has 14 amino acids. The germline V and J ends were trimmed by 7 bases and 2 bases, with 15 bases remaining between them. Germline V CDR1 and CDR2: MDHEN, SYDVKM. CDR3 sequence: CASTTRAGTYEQYF. The CDR3 nucleotides are TGTGCCAGCACCACTAGGGCAGGAACCTACGAGCAGTACTTC.